The next 28 T cell receptor beta chains were all read from a single sample in a study of post-analysis software for immune sequencing data. Study results and caveats: In patients, TRBV5-6, TRBV5-1 and TRBV20-1 belonged to roughly five TRBV segments found more frequently than in controls.

Antigens of these TCRs are unknown. Incorporated into the TCR beta cDNA libraries were unique molecular identifiers, which served to reduce PCR and sequencing biases. MiXCR was run by TCRdb on the PCR reads, yielding one entry per CDR3 protein. The table records 600,000 to 700,000 distinct CDR3 sequences, over 45% of them present only once. The sample was blood. These receptors came from a girl aged 2 to 9 with multiple sclerosis.

This chain connects TRBV29-1 to TRBJ2-1; 7 bases line up with TRBD2. Germline-derived CDR1 and CDR2 are SQVTM and ANQGSEA. The V and J ends lost 7 bases and 4 bases, in that order; junction bases with no gene match: 10. The CDR3 totals 14 residues. The CDR3 nucleotides read TGCAGCGCTGCGGGGGACTTAATTTACAATGAGCAGTTCTTC. Translated, it gives CSAAGDLIYNEQFF.

This CDR3 reads CASSGNRDRGNNEQFF. CDR3 nucleotide sequence: TGCGCCAGCAGCGGGAACCGGGACAGGGGAAACAATGAGCAGTTCTTC. J is TRBJ2-1 and V is TRBV5-1; 10 bases line up with TRBD1. The CDR3 totals 16 residues. Germline loops: CDR1 SGHRS, CDR2 YFSETQ. V trimming: 4 bases; J trimming: 5 bases; junction bases outside the gene matches: 9.

In its sample, this clonotype was seen a few times. The chain links TRBV29-1 to TRBJ2-7, with a tentative D call TRBD1 (6 bases). This CDR3 spans 13 amino acids. Per germline, CDR1 SQVTM and CDR2 ANQGSEA. The V gene lost 4 bases and the J gene lost 0 bases, with 10 bases spanning the gap. The DNA of the CDR3 is TGCAGCGTTGCGACGGACAGCTCCTACGAGCAGTACTTC. Its translation is CSVATDSSYEQYF.

This sequence joins TRBV30 and TRBJ2-5; either TRBD1 or TRBD2 may supply D (5 bases each). This CDR3 region has 13 residues. In germline, CDR1 is GTSNPN, CDR2 SVGIG (reference sequence). V was cut by 2 bases and J by 3 bases, with 10 bases left in between. CDR3 sequence (DNA): TGTGCCTGGAGTTCCGGGACCGAAGAGACCCAGTACTTC. Translation gives CAWSSGTEETQYF.

V gene TRBV7-9 combines with J gene TRBJ2-5, with 9 bases aligning to TRBD2. The V and J ends lost 1 base and 0 bases, in that order; junction bases with no gene match: 9. The germline CDR1 and CDR2 sequences are SEHNR and FQNEAQ (reference sequence). The CDR3 covers 18 residues. Here the CDR3 DNA reads TGTGCCAGCAGCTTAGGGGTCGCGGGGGGGCTCCACCAAGAGACCCAGTACTTC. Its protein is CASSLGVAGGLHQETQYF. Complete variable domain (other parts from reference TRBV7-9 and TRBJ2-5): DTGVSQNPRHKITKRGQNVTFRCDPISEHNRLYWYRQTLGQGPEFLTYFQNEAQLEKSRLLSDRFSAERPKGSFSTLEIQRTEQGDSAMYLCASSLGVAGGLHQETQYFGPGTRLLVL.

The CDR3 DNA sequence: TGCAGTGTCGCCACCCCGGGGGCACTAGGGAAGATCTACGAGCAGTACTTC. Its translation is CSVATPGALGKIYEQYF. V usage is TRBV20-1 and J usage is TRBJ2-7, with D perhaps TRBD1 or TRBD2 (6 bases each). CDR1 DFQATT and CDR2 SNEGSKA come from the germline V gene (reference sequence). Trimming removed 7 bases at V and 3 bases at J, with 28 bases between. The CDR3 extends over 17 amino acids.

This clonotype has just one count. The chain has TRBV7-2 and TRBJ2-1; 9 positions agree with TRBD2. The DNA matches TRBJ2-7 better at its end, which makes the J call doubtful. In germline, CDR1 is SGHTA, CDR2 FQGNSA. This CDR3 is 17 amino acids long. The chain's CDR3 is CASSTAFSGSSYNEQYF. The CDR3, as DNA: TGTGCCAGCAGCACCGCCTTTAGCGGGAGCTCCTACAATGAGCAGTACTTC.

Concerning this clonotype: Since the CDR3 does not end with the conserved phenylalanine or tryptophan, this likely comes from a read error. The chain uses TRBV6-1 and TRBJ2-3, with 9 bases identical to TRBD2. CDR1 MNHNS and CDR2 SASEGT come from the germline V gene. J gave up 3 bases and V 6 bases, and 10 bases lay outside the gene matches. This CDR3 spans 16 amino acids. CDR3 bases: TGTGCCAGCAGAATGGTTCGCGGGGGGGCAACAGATACGCAGTATTGT. It translates to CASRMVRGGATDTQYC.

This clonotype was counted only a few times. The chain joins TRBV29-1 to TRBJ2-2; tentative D call: TRBD1 (5 bases). The CDR3 contains 13 residues. Germline V gives CDR1 SQVTM, CDR2 ANQGSEA. The V gene lost 7 bases and the J gene lost 3 bases, with 12 bases spanning the gap. The CDR3 region is CSATQEDTGELFF. The CDR3 coding sequence is TGCAGCGCCACACAGGAAGACACCGGGGAGCTGTTTTTT.

CDR3 bases: TGTGCCAGCAGCCCGCGCGCTCCCACAGATACGCAGTATTTT. Translation gives CASSPRAPTDTQYF. The rearrangement joins TRBV7-3 to TRBJ2-3; no firm D call. The germline V gene encodes CDR1 SGHTA and CDR2 FQGTGA. The ends were cut back, 5 bases at V and 2 bases at J, with 11 bases in the middle. The CDR3 extends over 14 amino acids.

The CDR3, as DNA: TGTGCCAGCAGTTCTGACAGGGAAGAAAAACTGTTTTTT. Its protein product is CASSSDREEKLFF. This chain links TRBV6-1 with TRBJ1-4; 7 bases map to TRBD1. This CDR3 is built from 13 residues. Germline V lookup: CDR1 MNHNS, CDR2 SASEGT. The V gene end was trimmed by 5 bases and the J gene end by 8 bases; junction bases not matched to a gene: 5.

The chain has TRBV5-6 and TRBJ1-6; D possibly corresponds to TRBD1 (6 bases). V was clipped by 4 bases and J by 7 bases, with 18 bases between them. CDR1 SGHDT and CDR2 YYEEEE come from the germline V gene. This CDR3 has 16 amino acids. CDR3 amino acids: CASSLGQIRANSPLHF. CDR3 nucleotide sequence: TGTGCCAGCAGCCTTGGACAGATCCGGGCGAATTCACCCCTCCACTTT.

This clonotype was seen only a few times. The rearrangement uses TRBV4-3 and TRBJ2-1, with TRBD2 identical over 14 bases. Germline lookup yields CDR1 LGHNA and CDR2 YSLEER. The J segment lost 8 bases and the V segment lost 4 bases, leaving 7 bases of the junction unmatched. This CDR3 spans 16 amino acids. The CDR3 sequence: CASSLRLAGGIDEQFF. In nucleotides, the CDR3 is TGCGCCAGCAGCCTACGACTAGCGGGGGGGATCGATGAGCAGTTCTTC.

This chain connects TRBV28 to TRBJ1-2; TRBD1 is a possible D gene (5 bases). There are 14 residues in the CDR3. Germline lookup yields CDR1 MDHEN and CDR2 SYDVKM. Trimming removed 8 bases at V and 0 bases at J, with 13 bases between. CDR3 bases: TGTGCCAGCCGGGTGACGGGGGCTAACTATGGCTACACCTTC. It yields the protein CASRVTGANYGYTF.

The chain employs TRBV10-2 and TRBJ2-1, with TRBD2 matching 14 bases. The CDR3 is 14 amino acids. CDR1 and CDR2 from the germline V gene are WSHSY and SAAADI. V shed 4 bases, J shed 8 bases, and the junction held 1 base outside the gene matches. This chain's CDR3 is CASSVGLAGDEQFF. CDR3 in DNA: TGCGCCAGCAGTGTGGGACTAGCGGGAGATGAGCAGTTCTTC.

V and J are TRBV10-3 and TRBJ2-1; perhaps D is TRBD1 or TRBD2 (5 bases each). This CDR3 region has 15 residues. Germline V gene lookup returns CDR1 ENHRY and CDR2 SYGVKD. Trimming left V 4 bases short and J 5 bases short, with 15 bases between. The CDR3: CAISGRAGTNNEQFF. Here the CDR3 DNA reads TGTGCCATCAGTGGAAGGGCAGGGACCAACAATGAGCAGTTCTTC.

This clonotype appeared once. The chain has TRBV7-2 and TRBJ2-5; 9 bases line up with TRBD2. With the DNA end fitting TRBJ2-7 better, the J assignment may be wrong. This CDR3 has 15 amino acids. Germline V CDR1 and CDR2: SGHTA, FQGNSA. The CDR3 DNA sequence: TGTGCCAGCAGCTCTCCCCGACTAGCGGACCACGAGCAGTACTTC. Translated, it gives CASSSPRLADHEQYF.

The chain's CDR3 is CASSQSFGAPGANVLTF. CDR3 coding DNA: TGCGCCAGCAGCCAGTCGTTCGGTGCCCCTGGGGCCAACGTCCTGACTTTC. The chain employs TRBV4-1 and TRBJ2-6; no reliable D call. Looked up from germline, CDR1 is MGHRA and CDR2 is YSYEKL. The V gene lost 3 bases and the J gene lost 2 bases, with 14 bases spanning the gap. The CDR3 totals 17 residues.

The rearrangement uses TRBV12-3 or TRBV12-4 and TRBJ2-2, with TRBD2 matching over 7 bases. The CDR3 loop spans 15 amino acids. After removal of 5 bases from V and 5 bases from J, the junction contained 8 bases not matched to a gene. The CDR3 DNA reads TGTGCCAGCAGTGATCCGGGAGGATGGACCGGGGAGCTGTTTTTT. Amino acid sequence: CASSDPGGWTGELFF.

This clonotype was seen a handful of times. V gene TRBV29-1 combines with J gene TRBJ2-3; 7 positions agree with TRBD1. V trimming: 4 bases; J trimming: 2 bases; junction bases outside the gene matches: 6. The CDR3 loop spans 14 amino acids. CDR1 and CDR2 from the germline V gene are SQVTM and ANQGSEA. The CDR3 DNA reads TGCAGCGTTGGGGACAGAGGGACCACAGATACGCAGTATTTT. Encoded protein: CSVGDRGTTDTQYF.

The chain is built from TRBV12-3 or TRBV12-4 and TRBJ2-1, with 12 bases aligning to TRBD2. The CDR3 is 17 amino acids. J was trimmed by 2 bases and V by 0 bases; bases with no gene match: 2. Here the CDR3 DNA reads TGTGCCAGCAGTTTAGCCCTAGCGGGAGGGCCCTACAATGAGCAGTTCTTC. It yields the protein CASSLALAGGPYNEQFF.

The gene calls are TRBV5-1 and TRBJ1-1; D may be TRBD1 (5 bases). V shed 6 bases and J shed 7 bases, with 13 bases lying between them. CDR3 length: 12 residues. Germline CDR1 and CDR2: SGHRS and YFSETQ. The CDR3 protein is CASTRGYGEAFF. DNA of the CDR3: TGCGCCAGCACTCGGGGGTACGGTGAAGCTTTCTTT.

Written as DNA, the CDR3 is TGTGCCAGCAGTGAATTAGCGGGGTTCGGAGAGACCCAGTACTTC. It translates to CASSELAGFGETQYF. The chain employs TRBV25-1 and TRBJ2-5; 8 nucleotides agree with TRBD2. Germline V lookup: CDR1 MGHDK, CDR2 SYGVNS. The V gene end was trimmed by 1 base and the J gene end by 4 bases; junction bases not matched to a gene: 5. This CDR3 has 15 amino acids.

The V call is TRBV11-2, the J call TRBJ2-7, with 8 bases that match TRBD1. V dropped 5 bases and J dropped 3; count of bases not matched to a gene: 6. The CDR3 length is 14 residues. The germline V gene has CDR1 SGHAT and CDR2 FQNNGV. The CDR3: CASSSLGQGYEQYF. The CDR3 nucleotides read TGTGCCAGCAGCAGCCTCGGACAGGGCTACGAGCAGTACTTC.

This clonotype was seen a few times. The rearrangement links TRBV5-6 to TRBJ2-7; D remains ambiguous. Judging by the DNA end, TRBJ2-5 fits better; the J call may be wrong. This CDR3 has 16 amino acids. From germline, CDR1 is SGHDT and CDR2 YYEEEE. The CDR3 region is CASSFFENGYGETQYF. CDR3 sequence (DNA): TGTGCCAGCAGCTTTTTCGAAAATGGGTATGGAGAGACCCAGTACTTC.

The V and J genes are TRBV20-1 and TRBJ2-1; 8 bases match TRBD2. The CDR3 is 14 amino acids. The germline V gene has CDR1 DFQATT and CDR2 SNEGSKA (reference sequence). With V trimmed by 1 base and J by 3 bases, 2 bases remained unmatched. In DNA form, the CDR3 reads TGCAGTGCTAGAGGACTAGCGAGCTACAATGAGCAGTTCTTC. Encoded protein: CSARGLASYNEQFF.

The V gene is TRBV7-2, the J gene TRBJ2-1; 11 nucleotides align to TRBD2. The germline V gene has CDR1 SGHTA and CDR2 FQGNSA. The V segment lost 10 bases and the J segment 3 bases; nucleotides outside the gene matches: 5. The CDR3 has 14 residues. CDR3 protein: CATVAGGLYNEQFF. In DNA, the CDR3 is TGTGCCACCGTAGCGGGAGGGCTCTACAATGAGCAGTTCTTC.

V gene TRBV10-3 combines with J gene TRBJ2-7, with 11 bases that match TRBD1. Germline V gene data show CDR1 as ENHRY and CDR2 as SYGVKD. This CDR3 comprises 16 residues. V gave up 0 bases and J gave up 3 bases; unmatched junction bases: 4. Here the CDR3 reads CAISESAGTGGYEQYF. The CDR3 DNA sequence: TGTGCCATCAGTGAGTCGGCTGGGACAGGGGGCTACGAGCAGTACTTC.